This T cell receptor beta chain is drawn from a study of blood T cell repertoires in COVID-19. For the study at large: Samples representing acute and convalescent COVID-19 were sourced from the United States, Italy and Spain.

CDR1 is SGHRS, CDR2 YFSETQ, per germline. V dropped 2 bases and J dropped 7; count of bases not matched to a gene: 7. The CDR3 extends over 15 amino acids. Original data processing: Reference gene primer amplification gave nucleated cell count estimates. The assay was immunoSEQ multiplex PCR, and TCRdb's table has in-frame clones only and misses some. That table gives V, J and clone size, and the DNA gave D and trimming. Among 270,000 or so clones listed, less than 85% were seen once. The source material was peripheral blood. The chain couples TRBV5-1 to TRBJ2-1; 9 bases fit TRBD1. The TCR was taken from a young woman with acute or convalescent COVID-19. The CDR3 is CASSFGDRARNEQFF. The CDR3 DNA is TGCGCCAGCAGCTTTGGGGACAGGGCGAGGAATGAGCAGTTCTTC.